The clone carrying this TCR beta chain appeared a single time. Its antigen is not known. Survey-level resolution applied to immunoSEQ assay v3.0. TCRdb keeps only in-frame clones here, not all; method: immunoSEQ multiplex PCR. The sample has about 22,000 clones; about 86% are singletons. The data were obtained in a study of long-term antiretroviral therapy in people with HIV. Study summary: Samples from the earliest time points predate the 2015 immediate-ART recommendation by about a decade.

Study-level results: Among HIV repertoires, CDR3 length ranges were narrower than those of controls. Increased diversity was seen after ART, yet it remained lower than in transplant donor controls.

The V end lost 6 bases, the J end lost 5 bases, and 16 bases lay between the germline ends. The germline V gene has CDR1 SGHAT and CDR2 FQNNGV. The CDR3 contains 14 residues. This TCR was recovered from a man in his sixties with HIV. Sample: unsorted PBMCs, taken 1.3 years after starting antiretroviral therapy. The chain couples TRBV11-2 to TRBJ2-5; TRBD2 is a possible D gene (6 bases). The DNA for the CDR3 is TGTGCCAGCAGTCCCTCAGTCGGGAGCGAGACCCAGTACTTC. It codes for CASSPSVGSETQYF.